A single sample is the source of the 14 T cell receptor beta chains below, sequenced in a study of tumor-infiltrating lymphocytes in primary liver carcinoma. Co-extraction of both nucleic acids (RNA and DNA) used about 19-33 mg of unsorted bulk tissue. The authors made TCR beta cDNA from around 500 ng total RNA with a constant-region primer. Employing slightly modified ARM-PCR, three nested multiplex PCR rounds were run, and these gave rise to the TCR beta libraries. It was with TRBV1-TRBV30 forward primers and a C-beta reverse primer that the first two PCR rounds were run, at 10 cycles each. TCRdb used MiXCR to reprocess the multiplex PCR reads, holding one entry per CDR3 protein. Of approximately 88,000 distinct CDR3 sequences in the sample, around 68% were seen once. The sequenced material came from tumor-adjacent normal liver tissue. Receptors originate from a man aged 40-50 years with primary liver carcinoma and hepatitis B virus infection.

This clonotype has a count of ten or more. This chain uses TRBV4-1 with TRBJ2-4; D unclear. The germline V gene has CDR1 MGHRA and CDR2 YSYEKL. This CDR3 spans 17 amino acids. Trimming took 4 bases from V and 0 from J, leaving 16 bases between them. The CDR3 DNA follows: TGCGCCAGCAGCCCCCCCCCCGGGTTTGGAGCCAAAAACATTCAGTACTTC. It yields the protein CASSPPPGFGAKNIQYF.

This clonotype showed up just a few times. At one boundary the junction diverges from the germline segment, which might be a read error. The chain is built from TRBV28 and TRBJ2-7, with D possibly TRBD1 on 6 matching bases. Germline CDR1 is MDHEN and CDR2 is SYDVKM. The CDR3 runs to 14 residues. CDR3 DNA sequence: TGTGCCAGCAGTCCCCCGGGACACCCCTACGAACAGTACTTC. Translation: CASSPPGHPYEQYF.

This clonotype was counted a few times. This chain links TRBV24-1 with TRBJ2-1; TRBD2 matches 8 bases. Germline V gene sequence: CDR1 KGHDR, CDR2 SFDVKD. CDR3 length equals 16 residues. The trim removed 3 bases at V and 2 bases at J, leaving 5 bases unmatched. The CDR3 sequence is CATSDVDGRAYNEQFF. The CDR3 DNA follows: TGTGCCACCAGTGATGTCGACGGGAGGGCCTACAATGAGCAGTTCTTC.

A single count supports this clonotype. The chain couples TRBV6-5 to TRBJ2-7, with TRBD2 as a possible D gene (6 bases). Germline lookup yields CDR1 MNHEY and CDR2 SVGAGI. V was cut by 5 bases and J by 5 bases, with 19 bases left in between. This CDR3 comprises 15 residues. The CDR3 DNA reads as TGTGCCAGCAGTCTAGTAGCAGGAGGGTTCCACGAGCAGTACTTC. This gives the protein CASSLVAGGFHEQYF.

This clonotype was seen a handful of times. Possible read error: a much larger clone is one base away. V and J are TRBV6-6 and TRBJ2-5, with 14 bases aligning to TRBD2. This CDR3 is built from 15 residues. Germline V CDR1 and CDR2: MNHNY, SVGAGI (reference sequence). CDR3 loop: CASRTGLAGEEAQYF. The CDR3 DNA reads as TGTGCCAGCAGGACGGGACTAGCGGGAGAAGAGGCCCAGTACTTC.

This clonotype came up many times. This rearrangement joins TRBV5-5 to TRBJ2-2; D is perhaps TRBD2 (5 bases). Germline CDR1 is SGHKS and CDR2 is YYEKEE (reference sequence). CDR3 size: 15 residues. Trimming took off 4 bases at V and 1 base at J, with 11 bases between the two ends. The CDR3 DNA sequence: TGTGCCAGCAGCCGTACTAGACAGAACACCGGGGAGCTGTTTTTT. It encodes CASSRTRQNTGELFF.

This clonotype was recorded once. The CDR3 DNA reads TGTGCCAGCAATCCCATACAGGGGGTCACTGTTAATGAGCAGTTCTTC. This gives the protein CASNPIQGVTVNEQFF. The chain is built from TRBV6-2 or TRBV6-3 and TRBJ2-1, with 8 positions matching TRBD1. Germline loops: CDR1 MNHEY, CDR2 SVGEGT. The CDR3 sequence is 16 residues long. J gave up 7 bases and V 7 bases, and 15 bases lay outside the gene matches.

Note on this clonotype: The junction departs from germline at one end; a sequencing error may be responsible. CDR3 loop: CANSLDIELAMGEQFF. In nucleotides, the CDR3 is TGTGCCAACAGCCTGGATATCGAACTAGCCATGGGTGAGCAGTTCTTC. The gene calls are TRBV11-2 and TRBJ2-1; D is perhaps TRBD2 (6 bases). The germline gives CDR1 SGHAT, CDR2 FQNNGV. The CDR3 is 16 amino acids.

Worth noting for this clonotype: At one boundary the junction diverges from the germline segment, which might be a read error. This chain links TRBV7-9 with TRBJ2-1, with 9 bases identical to TRBD1. Germline V lookup: CDR1 SEHNR, CDR2 FQNEAQ (reference sequence). The CDR3 totals 16 residues. The CDR3 nucleotides are TGTGCCAGCAGCTACCTACAGGGGGCAAATTACAATGAGCAGCTCTTC. As protein: CASSYLQGANYNEQLF.

Notes on this clonotype: This may be a read error, as it is one base from a much larger clone. This sequence joins TRBV4-2 and TRBJ1-4; TRBD1 matches at 7 bases. Germline lookup yields CDR1 LGHNA and CDR2 YNFKEQ. The length of the CDR3 is 16 residues. Here the CDR3 DNA reads TGTGCCAGCAGCCAAGAGGGTAACAGGGGAGATGAGAAACTGGTTTTT. As protein: CASSQEGNRGDEKLVF.

As to this clonotype: One end of the junction does not line up with germline, which may come from a read error. V and J are TRBV11-2 and TRBJ2-1, with 7 bases matching TRBD1. CDR1 is SGHAT, CDR2 FQNNGV, per germline. The CDR3 totals 15 residues. The CDR3 region is CASSIKGGFYSEQFF. CDR3 in DNA: TGTGCCAGCAGCATAAAAGGGGGCTTCTACAGTGAGCAGTTCTTT.

Concerning this clonotype itself: The junction differs from germline at one of its ends, possibly a read error. V is TRBV29-1 and J is TRBJ2-1; TRBD2 matches 8 bases. The V gene's germline CDR1 is SQVTM and CDR2 ANQGSEA. The CDR3 is made up of 15 amino acids. CDR3 nucleotide sequence: TGCAGCATTGAAGGGCGGGAGGAATCTTATAATGAGCAGTTCTTC. As protein: CSIEGREESYNEQFF.

There are a few counts of this clonotype. This may stem from a read error, because a much larger clone lies one nucleotide away. The CDR3 sequence is CASSMTGYEQYF. CDR3 coding DNA: TGTGCCAGCAGCATGACAGGCTACGAGCAGTACTTC. The rearrangement links TRBV12-3 or TRBV12-4 to TRBJ2-7; weak D call: TRBD1 (6 bases). This CDR3 is 12 amino acids long. V gave up 6 bases and J gave up 3 bases, with 9 bases separating them.

This clonotype came up many times. The gene calls are TRBV10-3 and TRBJ2-5, with D possibly TRBD2 on 5 matching bases. This CDR3 comprises 12 residues. Deletions cut 6 bases from V and 2 bases from J, with 7 bases between. Germline CDR1 reads ENHRY; CDR2 reads SYGVKD. The CDR3 here is CAISPGQETQYF. In nucleotides, the CDR3 is TGTGCCATCAGCCCGGGGCAAGAGACCCAGTACTTC.